The rows below give T cell receptor beta chains drawn from one sample of a study of shared clonotypes between healthy human individuals. Profiling relied on immunoSEQ multiplex PCR, and the TCRdb table lists in-frame clones only, not all of them. The data show about 2.3 million clones, with 85% to 95% seen just once and 0.39% held by the top ten. Sequencing was performed on naive CD4+ T cells from PBMCs. These receptors all come from a man aged 18 to 30 in good health. Some clones in this sample may be carry-over from other donors' samples. Both conserved end residues are part of each CDR3. D genes are given only for firm matches. Size is omitted from some rows. Given values are once, few, many or a class for expanded clones.

TRBD1,TRBJ1-1,-,TRBV28,CASTSTGGAGTEAFF,TGTGCCAGCACCTCGACAGGGGGCGCCGGCACTGAAGCTTTCTTT
TRBD2,TRBJ2-2,-,TRBV29-1,CSVGREGRATGELFF,TGCAGCGTTGGGCGGGAGGGCAGGGCCACCGGGGAGCTGTTTTTT
-,TRBJ2-1,-,TRBV2,CASSDGGGRTNEQFF,TGTGCCAGCAGTGACGGGGGTGGGAGAACCAATGAGCAGTTCTTC
-,TRBJ2-7,-,TRBV19,CASSILGSVDEQYF,TGTGCCAGTAGTATTTTGGGCAGCGTGGACGAGCAGTACTTC
-,TRBJ2-1,-,TRBV19,CASSTGTPYNEQFF,TGTGCCAGTAGCACGGGGACGCCATACAATGAGCAGTTCTTC
-,TRBJ1-5,-,TRBV28,CASSSGTLQPQHF,TGTGCCAGCAGTTCCGGGACGCTGCAGCCCCAGCATTTT
-,TRBJ1-1,-,TRBV28,CASSPGQLNTEAFF,TGTGCCAGCAGTCCCGGACAGTTGAACACTGAAGCTTTCTTT
TRBD1,TRBJ2-1,-,TRBV28,CASSRGTGAYNEQFF,TGTGCCAGCAGTCGGGGGACAGGGGCTTACAATGAGCAGTTCTTC
-,TRBJ2-7,-,TRBV21-1,CASSKVGYEQYF,TGTGCCAGCAGCAAAGTCGGGTACGAGCAGTACTTC
TRBD2,TRBJ2-5,once,TRBV7-2,CASSLKGTSGPNQETQYF,TGTGCCAGCAGCTTGAAGGGTACTAGCGGGCCAAACCAAGAGACCCAGTACTTC
-,TRBJ1-3,-,TRBV15,CATSRDGPGSGNTIYF,TGTGCCACCAGCAGAGATGGGCCTGGGTCTGGAAACACCATATATTTT
TRBD1,TRBJ2-7,-,TRBV28,CASSRGGTGQGEQYF,TGTGCCAGCAGCCGTGGCGGGACAGGGCAAGGCGAGCAGTACTTC
TRBD1,TRBJ2-2,-,TRBV5-1,CASSSGQGDSTGELFF,TGCGCCAGCAGCTCAGGACAGGGAGATTCCACCGGGGAGCTGTTTTTT
TRBD2,TRBJ2-3,-,TRBV5-1,CASSSSGLAGSTDTQYF,TGCGCCAGCAGCTCCTCGGGACTAGCGGGGAGCACAGATACGCAGTATTTT
-,TRBJ1-1,-,TRBV12-5,CASGLRVWGQMNTEAFF,TGTGCTAGTGGTTTGAGAGTCTGGGGGCAAATGAACACTGAAGCTTTCTTT
-,TRBJ1-2,-,TRBV9,CASRKPGAYYGYTF,TGTGCCAGCAGAAAACCCGGGGCTTACTATGGCTACACCTTC
-,TRBJ1-4,-,TRBV2,CASRVDGTGGEKLFF,TGTGCCAGCAGAGTGGACGGAACCGGGGGGGAAAAACTGTTTTTT
-,TRBJ1-2,-,TRBV6-5,CASSYSYAGSNYGYTF,TGTGCCAGCAGTTACTCGTATGCGGGGTCTAACTATGGCTACACCTTC
-,TRBJ1-1,-,TRBV19,CASSANMKTEAFF,TGTGCCAGTAGTGCAAATATGAAGACTGAAGCTTTCTTT
TRBD1,TRBJ1-3,-,TRBV7-9,CASSSGQERNTIYF,TGTGCCAGCAGCTCCGGACAGGAGAGAAACACCATATATTTT
-,TRBJ2-3,-,TRBV18,CARPCLRETSTDTQYF,TGTGCCAGGCCCTGTTTAAGGGAGACGAGCACAGATACGCAGTATTTT
-,TRBJ1-1,-,TRBV20-1,CSAPTGRAFF,TGCAGTGCTCCCACGGGGAGAGCTTTCTTT
-,TRBJ1-5,-,TRBV5-1,CASSQGYNQPQHF,TGCGCCAGCAGCCAGGGATACAATCAGCCCCAGCATTTT
-,TRBJ1-4,-,TRBV4-1,CASSRKYSPQAATNEKLFF,TGCGCCAGCAGCCGAAAATACTCTCCACAGGCCGCAACTAATGAAAAACTGTTTTTT
-,TRBJ2-1,-,TRBV10-3,CAISESRTTNEQFF,TGTGCCATCAGTGAGTCGAGGACCACCAATGAGCAGTTCTTC
TRBD1,TRBJ1-2,-,TRBV5-4,CASSPWGTGFGYTF,TGTGCCAGCAGCCCCTGGGGGACAGGGTTCGGCTACACCTTC
TRBD1,TRBJ1-4,-,TRBV5-8,CASSSGQGYEKLFF,TGTGCCAGCAGCTCGGGACAGGGGTACGAAAAACTGTTTTTT
-,TRBJ2-1,-,TRBV28,CASSPADGGPYNEQFF,TGTGCCAGCAGTCCCGCAGACGGGGGGCCCTACAATGAGCAGTTCTTC
TRBD2,TRBJ2-1,-,TRBV7-6,CASSRALSAGVVRNEQFF,TGTGCCAGCAGCCGCGCCCTAAGCGCGGGAGTTGTCCGCAATGAGCAGTTCTTC
TRBD2,TRBJ2-3,once,TRBV7-8,CASSSTRGAGDTQYF,TGTGCCAGCAGCTCCACGCGGGGGGCAGGAGATACGCAGTATTTT
-,TRBJ2-5,-,TRBV7-6,CASSYPIPGAWETQYF,TGTGCCAGCAGCTACCCCATTCCCGGGGCCTGGGAGACCCAGTACTTC
-,TRBJ1-4,once,TRBV6-1,CASRGANEKLFF,TGTGCCAGCAGGGGAGCTAATGAAAAACTGTTTTTT
-,TRBJ2-2,-,TRBV7-8,CASSLVGDTGELFF,TGTGCCAGCAGCTTAGTGGGGGACACCGGGGAGCTGTTTTTT
-,TRBJ1-3,-,TRBV18,CASSPPGGYGNTIYF,TGTGCCAGCTCACCCCCGGGAGGGTATGGAAACACCATATATTTT
TRBD1,TRBJ1-1,-,TRBV18,CASSPQGGLSRNTEAFF,TGTGCCAGCTCACCGCAGGGGGGATTGTCAAGGAACACTGAAGCTTTCTTT
-,TRBJ2-2,-,TRBV5-4,CASSGLGRTGELFF,TGTGCCAGCAGCGGACTTGGGAGGACCGGGGAGCTGTTTTTT
-,TRBJ2-7,-,TRBV6-1,CASRTTTHEQYF,TGTGCCAGCAGAACAACGACCCACGAGCAGTACTTC
-,TRBJ2-5,once,TRBV11-3,CASSSGWVETQYF,TGTGCCAGCAGCTCCGGATGGGTGGAGACCCAGTACTTC
-,TRBJ1-1,few,TRBV18,CASSPVGRGEAFF,TGTGCCAGCTCACCGGTAGGTAGGGGTGAAGCTTTCTTT
-,TRBJ1-2,few,TRBV27,CASSREIQGGYTF,TGTGCCAGCAGCCGAGAAATACAGGGCGGCTACACCTTC
-,TRBJ2-3,-,TRBV5-1,CASSLARASGTDTQYF,TGCGCCAGCAGCTTGGCAAGGGCTAGCGGCACAGATACGCAGTATTTT
-,TRBJ2-1,-,TRBV5-5,CASSLARYNEQFF,TGTGCCAGCAGCTTGGCCCGCTACAATGAGCAGTTCTTC
-,TRBJ2-5,-,TRBV19,CASSLLPRSQETQYF,TGTGCCAGTAGCCTACTACCTAGATCTCAAGAGACCCAGTACTTC
TRBD2,TRBJ2-2,-,TRBV9,CASSAYAAGGTGELFF,TGTGCCAGCAGCGCCTACGCGGCGGGAGGCACCGGGGAGCTGTTTTTT
TRBD2,TRBJ2-7,-,TRBV27,CASRKWASGRNDEQYF,TGTGCCAGCAGGAAGTGGGCTAGCGGGAGAAACGACGAGCAGTACTTC
TRBD1,TRBJ1-1,-,TRBV4-3,CASSQAPARTGGNTEAFF,TGCGCCAGCAGCCAAGCCCCAGCTCGGACAGGGGGGAACACTGAAGCTTTCTTT
TRBD2,TRBJ2-3,-,TRBV25-1,CASSEPPRLAGDTDTQYF,TGTGCCAGCAGTGAGCCCCCTCGACTAGCGGGGGACACAGATACGCAGTATTTT
-,TRBJ2-3,-,TRBV7-3,CASSPRAGVIGDTQYF,TGTGCCAGCAGCCCTAGGGCCGGGGTAATAGGAGATACGCAGTATTTT
-,TRBJ1-2,-,TRBV18,CASSPPGQGPYGYTF,TGTGCCAGCTCACCACCGGGCCAGGGCCCCTATGGCTACACCTTC
-,TRBJ2-6,once,TRBV7-3,CASSASGANVLTF,TGTGCCAGCAGCGCCTCTGGGGCCAACGTCCTGACTTTC
-,TRBJ2-7,-,TRBV5-8,CASSPGQLYEQYF,TGTGCCAGCAGCCCGGGACAACTCTACGAGCAGTACTTC
TRBD2,TRBJ2-3,-,TRBV10-3,CAIRSRRGAQTDTQYF,TGTGCCATCAGATCCAGGCGGGGGGCACAGACAGATACGCAGTATTTT
-,TRBJ2-1,-,TRBV5-1,CASSQGLLEVNEQFF,TGCGCCAGCAGCCAGGGCCTATTGGAGGTCAATGAGCAGTTCTTC
-,TRBJ2-7,-,TRBV6-6,CASSSPTEAGWEQYF,TGTGCCAGCAGTTCCCCGACGGAGGCGGGGTGGGAGCAGTACTTC
TRBD1,TRBJ1-5,once,TRBV2,CASSRDSYQPQHF,TGTGCCAGCAGTAGGGACAGTTATCAGCCCCAGCATTTT
-,TRBJ2-3,once,TRBV4-2,CASSLTDTQYF,TGTGCCAGCAGTCTCACAGATACGCAGTATTTT
-,TRBJ1-2,-,TRBV5-4,CASSLAMGHYGYTF,TGTGCCAGCAGCTTGGCCATGGGGCACTATGGCTACACCTTC
TRBD2,TRBJ2-3,-,TRBV12-5,CASGPSSGNVYTQYF,TGTGCTAGTGGACCTTCTAGCGGGAACGTATATACGCAGTATTTT
-,TRBJ2-7,-,TRBV6-1,CASSEAHLGGTYEQYF,TGTGCCAGCAGTGAAGCGCATCTGGGGGGCACCTACGAGCAGTACTTC